Below, one T cell receptor (beta chain) is given with its context. The data were taken from a study of OX40 agonist ivuxolimab in advanced cancers. Measured with immunoSEQ multiplex PCR; TCRdb has only the in-frame clones, and not every one. The sample contains 50,000 to 75,000 clones, about nine tenths of which appear only once. This material consisted of CD4+ or CD8+ T cells sorted from blood, taken in a trial of the OX40 agonist ivuxolimab. This TCR derives from an adult with an advanced solid tumor such as melanoma, head and neck, liver or kidney cancer.

CDR3 sequence (DNA): TGTGCCAGCAGCAGACAGGGGGGCCTTAACTATGGCTACACCTTC. It yields the protein CASSRQGGLNYGYTF. V usage is TRBV27 and J usage is TRBJ1-2, with TRBD1 matching over 9 bases. Germline V gene data show CDR1 as MNHEY and CDR2 as SMNVEV (reference sequence). CDR3 length: 15 amino acids. Germline trimming cut 6 bases from V and 1 base from J; bases unmatched to any gene: 6.